The sample holds a few counts of the clone carrying this T cell receptor beta chain. The record originates from a study of response to subunit inactivated influenza vaccine. In TCRdb, the RT-PCR reads were re-called with MiXCR into one record per CDR3 protein. The table has hundreds of thousands of distinct CDR3 sequences, around 15% seen once. The CDR3 is made up of 15 amino acids. Trimming took off 6 bases at V and 9 bases at J, with 18 bases between the two ends. Germline CDR1 reads MNHEY; CDR2 reads SVGEGT. The V gene is TRBV6-2 or TRBV6-3, the J gene TRBJ1-6, with a tentative D call TRBD1 (5 bases). This TCR was recovered from a man aged 45-60 years who received an inactivated influenza vaccine. The sample consisted of PBMCs from blood, taken 14 to 15 days before vaccination. This CDR3 is CASSQLDSPSSPLHF. CDR3 nucleotide sequence: TGTGCCAGCAGCCAGCTCGACAGTCCCTCTTCACCCCTCCACTTT.